Listed below are T cell receptor beta chains from one sample, sequenced in a study of T-cell memory formation after mild COVID-19. Each CDR3 protein gets one entry after TCRdb re-called the 5' RACE reads with MiXCR. This sample yields a few hundred thousand distinct CDR3 sequences, of which under 25% are seen a single time; roughly an eighth belongs to the top ten. The sequencing sample was made of PBMCs or a T cell subset sorted from them (not recorded which). These receptors were obtained from an adult woman who had mild COVID-19 (a few samples of this study predate the infection). Cell type and time point are not known. CDR3s include the opening cysteine and the closing phenylalanine or tryptophan. The D gene is left open where the match is weak. The size field is filled for only some rows; it gives once, few, many or a size class.

v_call	j_call	clone_size	d_call	cdr3_aa	cdr3_nt
TRBV3-1	TRBJ2-5	few	.	CASSSRGGPETQYF	TGTGCCAGCAGCTCTCGTGGGGGGCCTGAGACCCAGTACTTC
TRBV27	TRBJ1-2	.	.	CASSPRGRSHGYTF	TGTGCCAGCAGTCCGCGGGGAAGGTCCCATGGCTACACCTTC
TRBV3-1	TRBJ2-1	.	TRBD2	CASSQRAGASNEQFF	TGTGCCAGCAGCCAACGAGCGGGGGCTAGCAATGAGCAGTTCTTC
TRBV6-5	TRBJ2-7	.	.	CASQSRGGYEQYF	TGTGCCAGCCAATCCAGGGGAGGATACGAGCAGTACTTC
TRBV19	TRBJ2-1	.	TRBD1	CASSPGTGYNEQFF	TGTGCCAGTAGCCCCGGGACAGGGTACAATGAGCAGTTCTTC
TRBV6-1	TRBJ1-5	few	.	CASDRATYSNQPQHF	TGTGCCAGCGACAGAGCAACCTATAGCAATCAGCCCCAGCATTTT
TRBV6-6	TRBJ2-5	few	.	CASSKGVKGETQYF	TGTGCCAGCAGCAAGGGGGTTAAGGGGGAGACCCAGTACTTC
TRBV24-1	TRBJ2-5	.	TRBD1	CATSDWDSQETQYF	TGTGCCACCAGTGATTGGGACAGCCAAGAGACCCAGTACTTC
TRBV21-1	TRBJ2-5	.	.	CGRDRNVRETQYF	TGTGGGAGGGACAGGAACGTTAGGGAGACCCAGTACTTC
TRBV5-1	TRBJ1-1	many	TRBD1	CASSLGARTGVEAFF	TGCGCCAGCAGCTTGGGGGCCCGGACAGGGGTTGAAGCTTTCTTT
TRBV27	TRBJ1-5	.	.	CSSSLLRGSNQPQHF	TGTTCCAGCAGTTTATTGAGGGGTAGCAATCAGCCCCAGCATTTT
TRBV12-3/TRBV12-4	TRBJ1-3	.	.	CASSAPGQWGNTIYF	TGTGCCAGCAGCGCTCCGGGACAATGGGGAAACACCATATATTTT
TRBV5-1	TRBJ2-1	many	TRBD1	CASSSGGNEQFF	TGTGCCAGCAGCTCAGGGGGCAATGAGCAGTTCTTC
TRBV10-1	TRBJ1-6	.	.	CASSPRTTGRDSPLHF	TGCGCCAGCAGCCCCCGGACAACCGGCCGGGATTCACCCCTCCACTTT
TRBV7-2	TRBJ2-3	many	TRBD2	CASSPRLAGTDTQYF	TGTGCCAGCAGCCCTCGACTAGCGGGGACAGATACGCAGTATTTT
TRBV5-1	TRBJ2-1	many	TRBD2	CASSGAWSGLADYNEQFF	TGCGCCAGCAGCGGAGCCTGGTCGGGACTAGCGGATTACAATGAGCAGTTCTTC
TRBV19	TRBJ2-3	.	TRBD2	CASSPSGVTSTDTQYF	TGTGCCAGTAGCCCTAGCGGGGTAACCAGCACAGATACGCAGTATTTT
TRBV12-3/TRBV12-4	TRBJ2-7	.	TRBD2	CASSAGTSGRAVYEQYF	TGTGCCAGCAGTGCCGGGACTAGCGGGAGGGCCGTCTACGAGCAGTACTTC
TRBV5-5	TRBJ1-6	.	.	CASSLVAVKANSPLHF	TGTGCCAGCAGCTTGGTTGCCGTAAAAGCGAATTCACCCCTCCACTTT
TRBV4-1	TRBJ1-5	.	.	CARSQDWGLNQPQHF	TGCGCCAGAAGCCAAGATTGGGGGTTGAATCAGCCCCAGCATTTT